This TCR beta chain is drawn from a study of T cell changes during pregnancy in multiple sclerosis. Some clones are missing from TCRdb's copy, which holds only in-frame ones; the method was immunoSEQ multiplex PCR. The repertoire holds around 30,000 clones, with about 90% as singletons. V was trimmed by 6 bases and J by 8 bases, leaving 7 bases between them. The CDR3 runs to 10 residues. Germline V gene lookup returns CDR1 SNHLY and CDR2 FYNNEI. This clone turned up a few times. The chain joins TRBV2 to TRBJ1-2; D gene uncertain. The clonotype originates from a female donor with multiple sclerosis, enrolled in a pregnancy study. The sample in question was CD8+ T cells from peripheral blood mononuclear cells, obtained in the third trimester of pregnancy. The CDR3 is CASRVQGYTF. For the CDR3, the DNA is TGTGCCAGCAGGGTACAGGGCTACACCTTC.